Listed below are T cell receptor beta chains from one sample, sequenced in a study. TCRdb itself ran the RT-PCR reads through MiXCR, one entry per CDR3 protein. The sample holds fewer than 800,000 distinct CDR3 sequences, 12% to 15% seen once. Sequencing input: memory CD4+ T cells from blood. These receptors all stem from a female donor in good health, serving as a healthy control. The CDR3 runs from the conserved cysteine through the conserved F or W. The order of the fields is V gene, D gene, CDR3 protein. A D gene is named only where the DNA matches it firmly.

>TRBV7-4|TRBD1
CASSPLRDRGYEQYF
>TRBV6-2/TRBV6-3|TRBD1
CASLRTGAYEQYF
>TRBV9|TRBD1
CASSKTGANYEQYF
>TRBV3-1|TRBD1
CASSQELAITGADTQYF
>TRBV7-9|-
CASSLVSVDYNEQFF
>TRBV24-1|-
CATSLSGAASGELFF
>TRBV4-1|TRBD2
CASSRLPSGTAGELFF
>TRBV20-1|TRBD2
CSARAPSGRRETQYF
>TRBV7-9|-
CASSLGLGATDTQYF
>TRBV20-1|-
CSASSRDSTLLF
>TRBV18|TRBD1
CASSVGQGSYNEQFF
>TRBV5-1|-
CASHLSGANVLTF
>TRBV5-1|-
CASSFPDTYNEQFF
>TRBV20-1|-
CSAAGFDTQYF
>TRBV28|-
CASSPPLRSGSTYEQYF
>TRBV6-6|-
CASTLQSHLETQYF
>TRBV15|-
CATSRDRGPQYF
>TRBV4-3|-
CASSQRGADGEAFF
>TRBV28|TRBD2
CASSETSGRPYEQYF
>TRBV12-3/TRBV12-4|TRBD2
CASSIIAGGLYNEQFF
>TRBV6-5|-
CASSYSPRGTGELFF
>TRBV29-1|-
CSVGEWGAQETQYF
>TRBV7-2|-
CASSRAGPATDTQYF
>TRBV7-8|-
CASSLEHRAETQYF
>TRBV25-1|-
CASSQGYNEQFF
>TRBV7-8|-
CASSLQGMVSGNTIYF
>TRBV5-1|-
CASRQGSDYGYTF
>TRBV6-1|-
CASSDRNQPQHF
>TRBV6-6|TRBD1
CTSSPTGGGYGYTF
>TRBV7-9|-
CASSLGQESTEAFF
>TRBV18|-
CASSPPEHSTDTQYF
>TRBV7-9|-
CASSPRDFYEQYF
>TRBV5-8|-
CASSQAALSYNEQFF
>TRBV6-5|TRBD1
CASTRQGAIGEKLFF
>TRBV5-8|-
CASSLTQGNQPQHF
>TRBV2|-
CASVDEEYEQYF
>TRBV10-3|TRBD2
CAISEGEGGTYEQYF